The clone carrying this T cell receptor (beta chain) appeared once. Its antigen is as yet unknown. This sample was taken from a study of T-cell memory formation after mild COVID-19. One entry per CDR3 protein, called by TCRdb with MiXCR from the 5' RACE reads. This repertoire shows around 370,000 distinct CDR3 sequences, under 25% found once; its top ten account for 12%. Germline V gene lookup returns CDR1 LGHNA and CDR2 YSLEER. The CDR3 totals 15 residues. Between the trimmed V and J ends, which lost 0 bases and 2 bases, there was a span of 11 bases. The study, taken as a whole, reports: The main location of contracting CD4+ clones was CM and EM, and that of contracting CD8+ clones was EMRA.

The TCR was taken from an adult woman who had mild COVID-19 (a few samples of this study predate the infection). Cell type and time point are not known. The sequencing sample was made of PBMCs or a T cell subset sorted from them (not recorded which). The V call is TRBV4-3, the J call TRBJ2-7; a possible D gene is TRBD1 (5 bases). The CDR3 sequence is CASSQEWGSTYEQYF. The CDR3 bases are TGCGCCAGCAGCCAAGAATGGGGCAGTACCTACGAGCAGTACTTC.